Below are 8 T cell receptor beta chains sequenced from a single sample in a study of T-cell memory formation after mild COVID-19. TCRdb reanalysed the 5' RACE reads using MiXCR and keeps one entry per CDR3 protein. In the table there are more than 200,000 distinct CDR3 sequences, roughly 17% of which are singletons. Material: PBMCs or a T cell subset sorted from them (not recorded which). These receptor sequences come from a man between 18 and 29 years old who had mild COVID-19 (a few samples of this study predate the infection). Cell type and time point are not known.

The rearrangement joins TRBV15 to TRBJ1-2, with a weak D call TRBD1 (6 bases). CDR3 length: 14 residues. Germline loops: CDR1 LNHNV, CDR2 YYDKDF (reference sequence). The V end was cut by 3 bases, the J end by 2 bases, with 10 bases between. The CDR3 region has the DNA TGTGCCACCAGCAGGGGGGCAGGGAACTATGGCTACACCTTC. Translated, it gives CATSRGAGNYGYTF.

This rearrangement joins TRBV11-2 to TRBJ2-7; D might be TRBD1 (6 bases). Germline V lookup: CDR1 SGHAT, CDR2 FQNNGV. The CDR3 totals 17 residues. The V and J ends lost 5 bases and 1 base respectively, with 21 bases between them. The CDR3 protein is CASSPITGQRKSYEQYF. The CDR3 DNA reads TGTGCCAGCAGCCCTATTACAGGACAGAGAAAATCCTACGAGCAGTACTTC.

This clonotype was seen many times. The rearrangement joins TRBV7-3 to TRBJ2-2; D not resolved. The CDR3 spans 12 residues. Per the germline V gene, CDR1 is SGHTA and CDR2 is FQGTGA. Trimming left V 6 bases short and J 6 bases short, with 8 bases between. This chain's CDR3 is CASSLSAGELFF. The CDR3 DNA reads as TGTGCCAGCAGTTTATCCGCCGGGGAGCTGTTTTTT.

The chain joins TRBV5-5 to TRBJ1-1, with D unclear. CDR3 length equals 14 residues. Germline CDR1 and CDR2: SGHKS and YYEKEE (reference sequence). Trimming shortened V by 2 bases and J by 4 bases, and 12 bases separated the two germline ends. CDR3 loop: CASSFTASGTEAFF. CDR3 in DNA: TGTGCCAGCAGCTTTACAGCCTCGGGCACTGAAGCTTTCTTT.

The chain has TRBV4-1 and TRBJ1-1, with D tentatively TRBD1 (6 bases). The CDR3 contains 11 residues. V was shortened by 0 bases and J by 14 bases, with 10 bases between the two germline ends. Germline CDR1 MGHRA, CDR2 YSYEKL. The CDR3 DNA is TGCGCCAGCAGCCAAGACAGGGGTACCTTCTTT. Its protein product is CASSQDRGTFF.

Many counts were recorded for this clonotype. The V and J genes are TRBV28 and TRBJ1-1; D is uncertain. The CDR3 sequence is 13 residues long. Germline V gene lookup returns CDR1 MDHEN and CDR2 SYDVKM. Trimming pared 2 bases from V and 6 bases from J, leaving 10 bases between. CDR3 in amino acids: CASSLPVSSEAFF. The CDR3 DNA sequence: TGTGCCAGCAGTTTACCGGTCTCTTCTGAAGCTTTCTTT.

The V call is TRBV10-1, the J call TRBJ2-5; no firm D call. CDR1 is WNHNN and CDR2 is SYGVQD in the germline V gene (reference sequence). This CDR3 has 13 amino acids. The V end was cut by 6 bases, the J end by 3 bases, with 11 bases between. The chain's CDR3 is CASSSTWEETQYF. In DNA form, the CDR3 reads TGCGCCAGCAGCTCTACGTGGGAAGAGACCCAGTACTTC.

The sample holds a few counts of this clonotype. The chain carries TRBV11-2 and TRBJ1-1; D is undetermined. The CDR3 contains 15 residues. Germline V gene data show CDR1 as SGHAT and CDR2 as FQNNGV. Trimming cost V 1 base and J 1 base, with 10 bases left between them. DNA for the CDR3: TGTGCCAGCAGCTTAGTCCCCCCCTCGAACACTGAAGCTTTCTTT. This codes for CASSLVPPSNTEAFF. Using reference TRBV11-2 and TRBJ1-1 for the parts outside the CDR3, the full variable domain is EAGVAQSPRYKIIEKRQSVAFWCNPISGHATLYWYQQILGQGPKLLIQFQNNGVVDDSQLPKDRFSAERLKGVDSTLKIQPAKLEDSAVYLCASSLVPPSNTEAFFGQGTRLTVV.